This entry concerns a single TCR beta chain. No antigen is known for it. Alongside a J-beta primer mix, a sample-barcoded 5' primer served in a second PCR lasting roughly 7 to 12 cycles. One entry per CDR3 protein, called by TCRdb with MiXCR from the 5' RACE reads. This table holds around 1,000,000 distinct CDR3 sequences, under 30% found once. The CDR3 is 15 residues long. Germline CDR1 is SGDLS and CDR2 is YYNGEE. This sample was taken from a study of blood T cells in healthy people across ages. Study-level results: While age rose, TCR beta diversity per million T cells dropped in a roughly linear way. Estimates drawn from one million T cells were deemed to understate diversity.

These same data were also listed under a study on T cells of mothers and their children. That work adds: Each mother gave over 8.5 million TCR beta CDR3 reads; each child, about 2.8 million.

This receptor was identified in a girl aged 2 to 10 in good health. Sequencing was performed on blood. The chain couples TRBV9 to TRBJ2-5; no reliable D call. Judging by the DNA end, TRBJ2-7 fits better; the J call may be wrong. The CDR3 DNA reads TGTGCCAGCAGCGTTGATGGGCGAGCCGGCTACGAGCAGTACTTC. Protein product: CASSVDGRAGYEQYF.